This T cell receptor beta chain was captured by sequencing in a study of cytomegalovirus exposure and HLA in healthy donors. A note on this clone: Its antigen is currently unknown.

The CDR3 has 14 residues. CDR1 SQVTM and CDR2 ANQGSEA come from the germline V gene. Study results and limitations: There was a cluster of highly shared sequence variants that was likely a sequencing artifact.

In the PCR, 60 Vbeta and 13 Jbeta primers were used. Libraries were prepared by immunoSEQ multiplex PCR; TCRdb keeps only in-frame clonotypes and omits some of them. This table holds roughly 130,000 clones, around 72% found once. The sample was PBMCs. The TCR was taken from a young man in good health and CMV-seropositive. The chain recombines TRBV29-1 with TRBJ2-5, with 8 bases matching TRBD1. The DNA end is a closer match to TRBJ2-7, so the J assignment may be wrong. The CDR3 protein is CSVEDPRTGSEQYF. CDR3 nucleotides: TGCAGCGTTGAAGATCCCCGGACAGGGAGCGAGCAGTACTTC.